The clone carrying this TCR beta chain appeared a few times. Antigen: not known. The TCR beta libraries were generated through quantitative 5'-RACE incorporating molecular barcodes. MiXCR, run by TCRdb on the 5' RACE reads, gives a single entry per CDR3 protein. The table shows 220,000 or so distinct CDR3 sequences, with approximately 20% occurring only once. The data derive from a study of CD8 T cells in ankylosing spondylitis. CDR3 length: 13 residues. Germline lookup yields CDR1 SEHNR and CDR2 FQNEAQ (reference sequence). V was shortened by 2 bases and J by 5 bases, with 9 bases between the two germline ends. Study-level findings and limits: Roughly 8 highly homologous variants formed a TCR beta motif that appeared characteristic of ankylosing spondylitis blood.

V usage is TRBV7-9 and J usage is TRBJ1-2; D is ambiguous. The TCR sequence derives from a male donor with ankylosing spondylitis. Sequences were obtained from blood, either unsorted or a sorted T cell fraction (not recorded which). The CDR3 spells CASSLLAIYGYTF. The CDR3 DNA is TGTGCCAGCAGCTTACTGGCAATTTATGGCTACACCTTC. The variable domain in full, with the rest retrieved from reference TRBV7-9 and TRBJ1-2, is DTGVSQNPRHKITKRGQNVTFRCDPISEHNRLYWYRQTLGQGPEFLTYFQNEAQLEKSRLLSDRFSAERPKGSFSTLEIQRTEQGDSAMYLCASSLLAIYGYTFGSGTRLTVV.